The 30 T cell receptor beta chains in this list originate from one sample, sequenced in a study of T cells in Graves' hyperthyroidism and ophthalmopathy. Researchers amplified the TCR beta CDR3 regions from RNA transcripts. First-round RT-PCR with HTBI primers amplified the TCR CDR3 region. TCRdb passed the multiplex PCR reads through MiXCR, listing each CDR3 protein once. The table has more than 300,000 distinct CDR3 sequences, about 13% seen once. Sequences were obtained from blood. The receptors were sampled from a young woman with Graves' hyperthyroidism.

The V gene is TRBV14, the J gene TRBJ2-7, with TRBD2 matching over 7 bases. The CDR3 is 16 amino acids. Trimming took 3 bases from V and 0 from J; bases not matched to a gene: 8. Per germline, CDR1 SGHDN and CDR2 FVKESK. CDR3 in DNA: TGTGCCAGCAGCCAGGCAAGCGGGACCTTCTCCTACGAGCAGTACTTC. It is translated as CASSQASGTFSYEQYF. The variable domain in full, with the rest retrieved from reference TRBV14 and TRBJ2-7, is EAGVTQFPSHSVIEKGQTVTLRCDPISGHDNLYWYRRVMGKEIKFLLHFVKESKQDESGMPNNRFLAERTGGTYSTLKVQPAELEDSGVYFCASSQASGTFSYEQYFGPGTRLTVT.

This clonotype was seen many times. The chain carries TRBV12-3 or TRBV12-4 and TRBJ2-4, with D tentatively TRBD1 (6 bases). CDR3 size: 17 residues. The V end was cut by 4 bases, the J end by 7 bases, with 23 bases between. CDR3 residues: CASSSLPQGPLGNIQYF. CDR3 sequence (DNA): TGTGCCAGCAGTTCGCTCCCACAGGGCCCACTCGGGAACATTCAGTACTTC.

This clonotype was counted many times. The rearrangement links TRBV7-9 to TRBJ1-5, with D uncertain. The V gene's germline CDR1 is SEHNR and CDR2 FQNEAQ (reference sequence). Trimming shortened V by 5 bases and J by 3 bases, and 5 bases separated the two germline ends. The CDR3 covers 12 residues. The CDR3 coding sequence is TGTGCCAGCAGCGGGGACAATCAGCCCCAGCATTTT. It specifies CASSGDNQPQHF.

This clonotype was recorded many times. This chain joins TRBV28 and TRBJ1-2; D is perhaps TRBD1 (5 bases). The CDR3 has 14 residues. V was clipped by 5 bases and J by 8 bases, with 18 bases between them. Germline loops: CDR1 MDHEN, CDR2 SYDVKM. The CDR3 region has the DNA TGTGCCAGCAGTCACGGGACGGGGAACCTCGGCTACACCTTC. Protein: CASSHGTGNLGYTF.

The chain employs TRBV20-1 and TRBJ2-5, with 8 bases aligning to TRBD2. The CDR3 contains 16 residues. The V gene's germline CDR1 is DFQATT and CDR2 SNEGSKA (reference sequence). The junction had 16 bases not matched to a gene; V was cut back by 6 bases and J by 4 bases. The CDR3 here is CSANRIGAGEGETQYF. The CDR3 DNA is TGCAGTGCCAATAGAATTGGAGCGGGAGAGGGAGAGACCCAGTACTTC.

This clonotype occurred many times. The V and J genes are TRBV24-1 and TRBJ1-6; D unresolved. The length of the CDR3 is 14 residues. CDR1 is KGHDR, CDR2 SFDVKD, per germline. Trimming removed 5 bases from V and 7 bases from J, with 11 bases in between. The DNA of the CDR3 is TGTGCCACCAGTGCGGACCGACCAAATTCACCCCTCCACTTT. Amino acid sequence: CATSADRPNSPLHF.

This clonotype was seen ten or more times. The chain joins TRBV6-1 to TRBJ1-6, with D possibly matching TRBD1 (6 bases). CDR3 length equals 15 residues. Germline V CDR1 and CDR2: MNHNS, SASEGT. Trimming removed 2 bases from V and 6 bases from J, with 11 bases in between. This CDR3 is CASSERGTSNSPLHF. DNA for the CDR3: TGTGCCAGCAGTGAACGCGGGACAAGTAATTCACCCCTCCACTTT.

There are many counts of this clonotype. The V and J genes are TRBV20-1 and TRBJ2-1; 9 bases are a match to TRBD2. The CDR3 is 16 amino acids. V lost 4 bases and J lost 4; bases outside the gene matches: 11. CDR1 is DFQATT and CDR2 is SNEGSKA in the germline V gene (reference sequence). The CDR3 DNA reads as TGCAGTGCTACTAGCCGCGGGACTAGCCCATACAATGAGCAGTTCTTC. Translating it yields CSATSRGTSPYNEQFF.

This clonotype was seen at least ten times. V is TRBV10-3 and J is TRBJ1-4; 9 bases map to TRBD1. From germline, CDR1 is ENHRY and CDR2 SYGVKD. The junction had 3 bases not matched to a gene; V was cut back by 3 bases and J by 7 bases. CDR3 length: 14 residues. This chain's CDR3 is CAISEGQGSEKLFF. DNA for the CDR3: TGTGCCATCAGTGAAGGACAGGGGAGTGAAAAACTGTTTTTT.

V is TRBV5-1 and J is TRBJ2-7; either TRBD1 or TRBD2 may supply D (7 bases each). V lost 7 bases and J lost 3, with 17 bases in between. This CDR3 is 14 amino acids long. Germline-derived CDR1 and CDR2 are SGHRS and YFSETQ. The DNA for the CDR3 is TGCGCCAGCGGGGGGGCAGGGGGTAACTACGAGCAGTACTTC. As protein: CASGGAGGNYEQYF.

This clonotype was detected many times. This rearrangement joins TRBV28 to TRBJ1-1, with 7 positions matching TRBD1. This CDR3 has 13 residues. J was trimmed by 3 bases and V by 5 bases; bases with no gene match: 3. Germline lookup yields CDR1 MDHEN and CDR2 SYDVKM. CDR3 amino acids: CASSGDSDTEAFF. The CDR3 coding sequence is TGTGCCAGCAGTGGGGACAGCGACACTGAAGCTTTCTTT.

On this clonotype: This could be a read error, since a much larger clone is one nucleotide away. The chain employs TRBV27 and TRBJ2-7, with D maybe TRBD2 (7 bases). Germline V gene data show CDR1 as MNHEY and CDR2 as SMNVEV (reference sequence). The CDR3 loop spans 14 amino acids. Trimming took 5 bases from V and 6 from J, leaving 17 bases between them. The CDR3, as DNA: TGTGCCAGCAGTCCAAAAAAGGGGGGGGGCGAGCAGTACTTC. The encoded protein is CASSPKKGGGEQYF.

The chain is built from TRBV10-3 and TRBJ1-1; the D is unclear. Germline-derived CDR1 and CDR2 are ENHRY and SYGVKD. This CDR3 is built from 11 residues. The germline V and J ends were trimmed by 0 bases and 7 bases, with 3 bases remaining between them. CDR3 sequence (DNA): TGTGCCATCAGTGAGTCAAGTGAAGCTTTCTTT. Protein sequence: CAISESSEAFF.

This clonotype came up a few times. This CDR3 is missing its conserved last phenylalanine or tryptophan, likely due to a read error. This chain connects TRBV14 to TRBJ2-7, with a possible D match to TRBD1 (5 bases). This CDR3 spans 15 amino acids. Looked up from germline, CDR1 is SGHDN and CDR2 is FVKESK. The V gene lost 1 base and the J gene lost 0 bases, with 10 bases spanning the gap. CDR3 in amino acids: CASSQVSGYSYEQYL. The CDR3 bases are TGTGCCAGCAGCCAAGTTTCAGGGTACTCCTACGAGCAGTACCTC.

The chain couples TRBV20-1 to TRBJ1-4; D may be TRBD1 (5 bases). This CDR3 is built from 15 residues. Trimming took 5 bases from V and 5 from J, leaving 18 bases between them. Germline CDR1 DFQATT, CDR2 SNEGSKA (reference sequence). CDR3 loop: CSARGPGRINEKLFF. CDR3 coding DNA: TGCAGTGCTCGCGGACCGGGACGGATAAATGAAAAACTGTTTTTT.

This clonotype was counted many times. The chain joins TRBV29-1 to TRBJ2-3; D might be TRBD2 (5 bases). Germline values: CDR1 SQVTM, CDR2 ANQGSEA. The CDR3 is 14 residues long. V was cut by 7 bases and J by 0 bases, with 14 bases left in between. CDR3 region: CSAPGVISTDTQYF. The CDR3 DNA reads as TGCAGCGCCCCCGGGGTTATCAGCACAGATACGCAGTATTTT.

This chain links TRBV20-1 with TRBJ2-7; a weak D match, TRBD2 (7 bases). This CDR3 region has 15 residues. In germline, CDR1 is DFQATT, CDR2 SNEGSKA (reference sequence). V was clipped by 0 bases and J by 3 bases, with 15 bases between them. CDR3 region: CSARDRGGNYYEQYF. CDR3 coding DNA: TGCAGTGCTAGAGATAGGGGGGGGAACTACTACGAGCAGTACTTC.

This clonotype was recorded at least ten times. V usage is TRBV7-2 and J usage is TRBJ2-7; perhaps D is TRBD1 or TRBD2 (6 bases each). Per the germline V gene, CDR1 is SGHTA and CDR2 is FQGNSA. V was clipped by 2 bases and J by 0 bases, with 11 bases between them. The CDR3 spans 15 residues. CDR3 loop: CASSLWRGSSYEQYF. Here the CDR3 DNA reads TGTGCCAGCAGCTTATGGAGGGGGAGCTCCTACGAGCAGTACTTC.

At least ten counts were recorded for this clonotype. The chain employs TRBV28 and TRBJ1-2; D not certain. V shed 1 base and J shed 0 bases, with 6 bases lying between them. The CDR3 has 14 residues. Germline CDR1 and CDR2: MDHEN and SYDVKM. In nucleotides, the CDR3 is TGTGCCAGCAGTTTATTAGCAGCTAACTATGGCTACACCTTC. Amino acid sequence: CASSLLAANYGYTF.

Only a few counts were recorded for this clonotype. CDR3 DNA: TGTGCCAGCAGTTTATACAAAAGGGGACGGTCCGCCGGGGCCAACGTCCTGACTTTC. Protein sequence: CASSLYKRGRSAGANVLTF. The rearrangement uses TRBV28 and TRBJ2-6; D may correspond to TRBD1 or TRBD2 (5 bases each). Trimming took 1 base from V and 4 from J, leaving 20 bases between them. Germline V lookup: CDR1 MDHEN, CDR2 SYDVKM. CDR3 length: 19 residues. Looking up the rest from reference TRBV28 and TRBJ2-6 gives the full variable domain: DVKVTQSSRYLVKRTGEKVFLECVQDMDHENMFWYRQDPGLGLRLIYFSYDVKMKEKGDIPEGYSVSREKKERFSLILESASTNQTSMYLCASSLYKRGRSAGANVLTFGAGSRLTVL.

There are a few counts of this clonotype. This chain links TRBV19 with TRBJ1-1, with D tentatively TRBD1 (5 bases). Trimming shortened V by 10 bases and J by 1 base, and 19 bases separated the two germline ends. Germline loops: CDR1 LNHDA, CDR2 SQIVND (reference sequence). The CDR3 sequence is 15 residues long. For the CDR3, the DNA is TGTGCCACTAACACAATCCAGGGCTCGAACACTGAAGCTTTCTTT. This sequence encodes CATNTIQGSNTEAFF.

In regard to this clonotype: The junction and the germline gene differ at one end; a read error may be behind it. The V call is TRBV28, the J call TRBJ2-2; perhaps TRBD2 as D (5 bases). Germline lookup yields CDR1 MDHEN and CDR2 SYDVKM. The CDR3 length is 11 residues. As DNA, the CDR3 is TGTGCCAGCAGCTCTACCGGGGAGCTGCTTTTT. Amino acids: CASSSTGELLF.

This clonotype was picked up many times. The V call is TRBV6-2 or TRBV6-3, the J call TRBJ2-1, with 7 bases aligning to TRBD1. Germline CDR1 MNHEY, CDR2 SVGEGT. The CDR3 sequence is 15 residues long. J lost 3 bases, V lost 6 bases, and 8 bases had no gene match. The CDR3 DNA reads as TGTGCCAGCAGCTTAGACAGGGCAGGCTACAATGAGCAGTTCTTC. This encodes CASSLDRAGYNEQFF.

Many counts were recorded for this clonotype. The chain couples TRBV5-5 to TRBJ2-2; weak D call: TRBD1 (5 bases). This CDR3 is built from 13 residues. The V gene lost 0 bases and the J gene lost 5 bases, with 5 bases spanning the gap. Germline V gene data show CDR1 as SGHKS and CDR2 as YYEKEE (reference sequence). The CDR3 loop reads CASSLEGTGELFF. The CDR3 DNA is TGTGCCAGCAGCTTGGAGGGGACCGGGGAGCTGTTTTTT. Full variable domain (rest looked up from reference TRBV5-5 and TRBJ2-2): DAGVTQSPTHLIKTRGQQVTLRCSPISGHKSVSWYQQVLGQGPQFIFQYYEKEERGRGNFPDRFSARQFPNYSSELNVNALLLGDSALYLCASSLEGTGELFFGEGSRLTVL.

This chain links TRBV5-5 with TRBJ1-1; D call uncertain. V lost 4 bases, J lost 1 base, and 14 bases lay in between. The CDR3 extends over 15 amino acids. Germline CDR1 SGHKS, CDR2 YYEKEE (reference sequence). The CDR3 DNA reads TGTGCCAGCAGCACCCGGAAGCAAACGAACACTGAAGCTTTCTTT. Translation gives CASSTRKQTNTEAFF.

The chain has TRBV2 and TRBJ1-5; the D gene is possibly TRBD1 (5 bases). The CDR3 contains 15 residues. Germline assignment: CDR1 SNHLY and CDR2 FYNNEI. The V end was cut by 6 bases, the J end by 0 bases, with 12 bases between. The CDR3 sequence is CASRPGMISNQPQHF. The CDR3, as DNA: TGTGCCAGCAGGCCAGGGATGATTAGCAATCAGCCCCAGCATTTT.

As for this clonotype: This may stem from a read error, because a much larger clone lies one nucleotide away. V and J are TRBV30 and TRBJ2-3, with no clear D. The CDR3 is 11 amino acids. The V and J ends lost 1 base and 5 bases respectively, with 4 bases between them. In germline, CDR1 is GTSNPN, CDR2 SVGIG (reference sequence). This CDR3 is CAWSAGDTQYF. CDR3 in DNA: TGTGCCTGGAGTGCAGGAGATACGCAGTATTTT.

Ten or more counts support this clonotype. V is TRBV5-1 and J is TRBJ2-1; TRBD2 matches at 9 bases. Trimming at V came to 0 bases and at J to 3 bases, leaving 7 bases not matched to a gene. The germline gives CDR1 SGHRS, CDR2 YFSETQ. The CDR3 is 17 amino acids. This CDR3 reads CASSLAGSGSIYNEQFF. CDR3 nucleotides: TGCGCCAGCAGCTTGGCCGGTAGCGGGAGTATCTACAATGAGCAGTTCTTC. The variable domain in full, with the rest retrieved from reference TRBV5-1 and TRBJ2-1, is KAGVTQTPRYLIKTRGQQVTLSCSPISGHRSVSWYQQTPGQGLQFLFEYFSETQRNKGNFPGRFSGRQFSNSRSEMNVSTLELGDSALYLCASSLAGSGSIYNEQFFGPGTRLTVL.

This clonotype has just a few counts. The chain couples TRBV25-1 to TRBJ2-2; the D is unclear. The germline V and J ends were trimmed by 3 bases and 8 bases, with 4 bases remaining between them. CDR3 length equals 11 residues. CDR1 and CDR2 from the germline V gene are MGHDK and SYGVNS. In DNA, the CDR3 is TGTGCCAGCAGTGAGAGGGGGGAGCTGTTTTTT. It codes for CASSERGELFF.

Only a few counts were recorded for this clonotype. The chain has TRBV6-1 and TRBJ1-2; D is possibly TRBD1 (6 bases). The CDR3 runs to 13 residues. With 5 bases removed from V and 8 bases from J, the gap between germline ends came to 15 bases. Per germline, CDR1 MNHNS and CDR2 SASEGT. CDR3 bases: TGTGCCAGCAGTCGGGGGCAGGTAGAGGGCTACACCTTC. Encoded protein: CASSRGQVEGYTF.